Sequencing of this TCR beta chain was carried out in a study of shared clonotypes between healthy human individuals. Overall study context: Those who served as donors were a couple of women and a few men between the ages of 18 and 49.

The ends lost 3 bases at V and 6 bases at J; junction bases unmatched: 2. This CDR3 contains 15 residues. Per the germline V gene, CDR1 is SGHAT and CDR2 is FQNNGV. Ten or more counts support this clone. The table came from immunoSEQ multiplex PCR; TCRdb's copy has only in-frame clones and leaves some out. The data contain around 700,000 clones, less than 85% of them singletons. V usage is TRBV11-2 and J usage is TRBJ2-2; TRBD2 matches at 12 bases. The TCR was taken from a woman aged 30 to 39 in good health. Sequencing was performed on memory CD4+ T cells sorted from blood. Subset defined: CD45RA-negative fraction. The CDR3 is CASSLTSGSSGELFF. CDR3 bases: TGTGCCAGCAGCTTGACTAGCGGGAGCTCCGGGGAGCTGTTTTTT.